The sequence of this TCR beta chain was determined in a study of T cell changes during pregnancy in multiple sclerosis. This table comes from immunoSEQ multiplex PCR, and its TCRdb copy is limited to in-frame clones, with some not included. The sample includes tens of thousands of clones, 85% to 95% seen only once; the top ten take 3% to 3.5%. This clone occurred a few times. CDR3 length equals 14 residues. V trimming: 5 bases; J trimming: 7 bases; junction bases outside the gene matches: 8. Germline assignment: CDR1 LGHNA and CDR2 YNFKEQ. This sequence originates from a female donor in good health, enrolled as a control in a pregnancy study. The chain has TRBV4-2 and TRBJ1-5; 7 nucleotides line up with TRBD1. The specimen comprised CD8+ T cells from peripheral blood mononuclear cells, sampled in the third trimester of pregnancy. CDR3 sequence: CASSSGGLGQPQHF. The CDR3 nucleotides are TGTGCCAGCAGCTCAGGGGGGTTGGGGCAGCCCCAGCATTTT.